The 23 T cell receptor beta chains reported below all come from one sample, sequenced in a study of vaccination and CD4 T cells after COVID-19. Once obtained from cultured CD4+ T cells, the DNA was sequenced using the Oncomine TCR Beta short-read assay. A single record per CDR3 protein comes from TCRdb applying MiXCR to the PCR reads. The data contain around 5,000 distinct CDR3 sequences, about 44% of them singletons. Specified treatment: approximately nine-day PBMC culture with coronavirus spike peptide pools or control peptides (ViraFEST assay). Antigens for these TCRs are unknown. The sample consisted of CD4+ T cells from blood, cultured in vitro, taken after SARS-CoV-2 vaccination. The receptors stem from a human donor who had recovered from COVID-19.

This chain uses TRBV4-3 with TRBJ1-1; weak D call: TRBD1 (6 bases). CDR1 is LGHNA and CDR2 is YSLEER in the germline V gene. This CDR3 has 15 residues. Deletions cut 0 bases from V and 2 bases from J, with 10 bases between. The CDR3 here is CASSQDQGFNTEAFF. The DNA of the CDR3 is TGCGCCAGCAGCCAAGATCAGGGGTTCAACACTGAAGCTTTCTTT.

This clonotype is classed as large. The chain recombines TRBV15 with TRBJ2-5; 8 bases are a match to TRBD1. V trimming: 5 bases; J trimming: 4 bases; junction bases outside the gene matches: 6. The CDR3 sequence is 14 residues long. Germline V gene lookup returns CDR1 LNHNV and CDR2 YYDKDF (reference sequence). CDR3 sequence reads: CATSSGQGRETQYF. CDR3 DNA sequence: TGTGCCACCAGCTCAGGACAGGGTAGAGAGACCCAGTACTTC.

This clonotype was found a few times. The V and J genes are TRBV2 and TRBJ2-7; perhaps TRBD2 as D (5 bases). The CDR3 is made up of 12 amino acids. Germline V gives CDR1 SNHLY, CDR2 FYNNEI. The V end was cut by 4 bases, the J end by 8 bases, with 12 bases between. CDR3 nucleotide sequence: TGTGCCAGCAGTGGTCTAGCCGAACAGCAGTACTTC. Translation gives CASSGLAEQQYF. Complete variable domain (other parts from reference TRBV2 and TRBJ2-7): EPEVTQTPSHQVTQMGQEVILRCVPISNHLYFYWYRQILGQKVEFLVSFYNNEISEKSEIFDDQFSVERPDGSNFTLKIRSTKLEDSAMYFCASSGLAEQQYFGPGTRLTVT.

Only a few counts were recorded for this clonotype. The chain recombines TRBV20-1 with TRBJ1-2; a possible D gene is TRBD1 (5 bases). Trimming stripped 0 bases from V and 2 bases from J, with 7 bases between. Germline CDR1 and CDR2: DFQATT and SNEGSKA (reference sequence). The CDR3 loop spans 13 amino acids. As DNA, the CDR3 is TGCAGTGCTAGAGAACAGGAAAACTATGGCTACACCTTC. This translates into CSAREQENYGYTF.

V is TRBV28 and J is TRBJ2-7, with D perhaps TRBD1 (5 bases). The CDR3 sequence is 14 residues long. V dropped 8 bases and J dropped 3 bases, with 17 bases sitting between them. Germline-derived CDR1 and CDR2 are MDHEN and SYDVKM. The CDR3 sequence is CASDNARVSYEQYF. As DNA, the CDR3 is TGTGCCAGCGATAACGCCAGGGTGAGCTACGAGCAGTACTTC.

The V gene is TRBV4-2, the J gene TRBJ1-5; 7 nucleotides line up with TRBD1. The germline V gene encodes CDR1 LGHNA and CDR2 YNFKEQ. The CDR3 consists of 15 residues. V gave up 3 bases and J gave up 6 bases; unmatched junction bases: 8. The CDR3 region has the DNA TGTGCCAGCAGCCAGGCATACAGGGGTGGTCAGCCCCAGCATTTT. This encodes CASSQAYRGGQPQHF.

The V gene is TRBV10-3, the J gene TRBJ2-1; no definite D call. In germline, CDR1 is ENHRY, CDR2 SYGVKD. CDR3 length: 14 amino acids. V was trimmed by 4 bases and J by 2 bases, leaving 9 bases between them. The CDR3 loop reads CAISGKSTYNEQFF. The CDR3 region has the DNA TGTGCCATCAGTGGAAAATCGACCTACAATGAGCAGTTCTTC.

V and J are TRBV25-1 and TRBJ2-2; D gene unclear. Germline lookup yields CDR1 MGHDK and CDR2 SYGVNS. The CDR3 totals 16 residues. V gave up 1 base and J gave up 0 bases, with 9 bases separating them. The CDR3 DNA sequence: TGTGCCAGCAGTGAATTTGGGTTCGCGAACACCGGGGAGCTGTTTTTT. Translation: CASSEFGFANTGELFF.

In nucleotides, the CDR3 is TGTGCCAGCAGCTCGGGGACAGGCAGGAGCACTGAAGCTTTCTTT. The encoded protein is CASSSGTGRSTEAFF. The chain has TRBV7-9 and TRBJ1-1; 8 nucleotides align to TRBD1. CDR1 and CDR2 (germline): SEHNR, FQNEAQ (reference sequence). The CDR3 has 15 amino acids. The junction had 8 bases not matched to a gene; V was cut back by 4 bases and J by 4 bases.

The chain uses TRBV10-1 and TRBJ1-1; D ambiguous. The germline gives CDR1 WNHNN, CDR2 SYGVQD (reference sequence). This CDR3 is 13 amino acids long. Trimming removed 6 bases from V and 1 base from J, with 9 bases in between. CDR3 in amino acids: CASRRRRNTEAFF. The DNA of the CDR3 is TGCGCCAGCAGGAGGAGAAGGAACACTGAAGCTTTCTTT.

Here the CDR3 DNA reads TGTGCCACCAGCAGAGCCGGGGGACCTTTGGCCGGGGAGCTGTTTTTT. It is translated as CATSRAGGPLAGELFF. V and J are TRBV15 and TRBJ2-2, with D perhaps TRBD2 (6 bases). V lost 1 base, J lost 6 bases, and 15 bases lay in between. Germline-derived CDR1 and CDR2 are LNHNV and YYDKDF (reference sequence). This CDR3 has 16 residues.

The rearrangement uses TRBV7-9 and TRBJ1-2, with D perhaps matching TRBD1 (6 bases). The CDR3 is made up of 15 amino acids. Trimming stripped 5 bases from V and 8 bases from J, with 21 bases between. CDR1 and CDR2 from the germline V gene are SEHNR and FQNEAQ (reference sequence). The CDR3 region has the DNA TGTGCCAGCAGCGCCTCCCGGGGGCGAAAAGAAGGCTACACCTTC. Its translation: CASSASRGRKEGYTF.

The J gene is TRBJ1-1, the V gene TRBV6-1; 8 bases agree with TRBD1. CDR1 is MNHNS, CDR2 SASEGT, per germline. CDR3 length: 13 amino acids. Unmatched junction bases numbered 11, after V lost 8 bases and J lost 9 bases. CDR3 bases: TGTGCCAGCCTTTCGGCACAGGGGGTGAAAGCTTTCTTT. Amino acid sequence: CASLSAQGVKAFF.

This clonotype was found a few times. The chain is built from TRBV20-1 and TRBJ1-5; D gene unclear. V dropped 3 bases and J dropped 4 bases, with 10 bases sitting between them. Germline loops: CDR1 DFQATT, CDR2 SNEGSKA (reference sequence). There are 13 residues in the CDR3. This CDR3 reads CSARVNFNQPQHF. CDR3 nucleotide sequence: TGCAGTGCTAGGGTGAACTTTAATCAGCCCCAGCATTTT.

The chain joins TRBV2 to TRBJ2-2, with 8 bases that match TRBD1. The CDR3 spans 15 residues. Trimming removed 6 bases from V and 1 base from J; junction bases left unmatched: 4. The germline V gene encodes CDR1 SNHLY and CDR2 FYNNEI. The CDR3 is CASRGTGWNTGELFF. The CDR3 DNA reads TGTGCCAGCAGGGGGACAGGATGGAACACCGGGGAGCTGTTTTTT.

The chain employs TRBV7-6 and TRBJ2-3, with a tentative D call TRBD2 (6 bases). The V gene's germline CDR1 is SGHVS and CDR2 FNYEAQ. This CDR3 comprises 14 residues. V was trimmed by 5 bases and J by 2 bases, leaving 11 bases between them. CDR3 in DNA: TGTGCCAGCAGCCGGGACTCTGACACAGATACGCAGTATTTT. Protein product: CASSRDSDTDTQYF.

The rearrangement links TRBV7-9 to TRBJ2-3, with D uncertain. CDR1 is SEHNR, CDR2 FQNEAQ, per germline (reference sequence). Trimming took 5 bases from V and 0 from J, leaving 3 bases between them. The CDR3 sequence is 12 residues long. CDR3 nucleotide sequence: TGTGCCAGCAGCCTTAGCACAGATACGCAGTATTTT. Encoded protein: CASSLSTDTQYF. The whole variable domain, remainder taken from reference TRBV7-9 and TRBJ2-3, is DTGVSQNPRHKITKRGQNVTFRCDPISEHNRLYWYRQTLGQGPEFLTYFQNEAQLEKSRLLSDRFSAERPKGSFSTLEIQRTEQGDSAMYLCASSLSTDTQYFGPGTRLTVL.

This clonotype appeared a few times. The CDR3 nucleotides read TGTGCCAGCAGTAGGACAGGCAATCAGCCCCAGCATTTT. Its translation: CASSRTGNQPQHF. V gene TRBV12-3 or TRBV12-4 combines with J gene TRBJ1-5; possibly TRBD1 for D (6 bases). The ends were cut back, 5 bases at V and 2 bases at J, with 7 bases in the middle. The length of the CDR3 is 13 residues.

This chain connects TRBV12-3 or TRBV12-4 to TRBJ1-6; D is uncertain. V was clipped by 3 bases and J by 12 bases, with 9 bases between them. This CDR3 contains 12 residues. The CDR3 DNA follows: TGTGCCAGCAGTTTGGCCAATGTACCCCTCCACTTT. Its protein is CASSLANVPLHF.

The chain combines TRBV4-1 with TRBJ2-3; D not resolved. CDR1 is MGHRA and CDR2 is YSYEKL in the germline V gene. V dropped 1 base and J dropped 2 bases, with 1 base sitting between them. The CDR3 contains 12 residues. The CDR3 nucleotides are TGCGCCAGCAGCCAAGTCACAGATACGCAGTATTTT. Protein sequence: CASSQVTDTQYF.

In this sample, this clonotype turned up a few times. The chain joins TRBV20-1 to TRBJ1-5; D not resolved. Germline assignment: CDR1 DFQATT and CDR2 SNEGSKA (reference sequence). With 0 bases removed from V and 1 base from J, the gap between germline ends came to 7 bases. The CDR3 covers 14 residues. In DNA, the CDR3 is TGCAGTGCTAGAGAAGCGTGGAGCAATCAGCCCCAGCATTTT. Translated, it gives CSAREAWSNQPQHF.

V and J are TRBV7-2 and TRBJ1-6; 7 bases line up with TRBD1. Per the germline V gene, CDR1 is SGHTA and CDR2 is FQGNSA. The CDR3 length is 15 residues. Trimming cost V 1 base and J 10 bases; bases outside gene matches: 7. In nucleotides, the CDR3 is TGTGCCAGCAGCTTAGAGACAGGGAAGGGGTCACCCCTCCACTTT. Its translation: CASSLETGKGSPLHF.

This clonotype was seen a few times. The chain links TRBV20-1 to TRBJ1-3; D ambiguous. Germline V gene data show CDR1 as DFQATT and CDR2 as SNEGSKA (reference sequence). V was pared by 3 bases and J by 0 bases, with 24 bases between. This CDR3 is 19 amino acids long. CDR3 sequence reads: CSARPPRSSFPFSGNTIYF. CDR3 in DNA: TGCAGTGCTAGGCCTCCCAGGTCCAGTTTCCCTTTCTCTGGAAACACCATATATTTT.